This record covers a single TCR beta chain. The sample belongs to a study of technical replicates of blood from a few donors. The CDR3 runs to 16 residues. In germline, CDR1 is SSHAT, CDR2 FNYEAQ (reference sequence). The V gene end was trimmed by 5 bases and the J gene end by 1 base; junction bases not matched to a gene: 8. Sequencing used immunoSEQ multiplex PCR; TCRdb keeps in-frame clones, though not all of them. Here the sample spans tens of thousands of clones, around 89% being singletons. Material for sequencing was PBMCs. The TCR was taken from a human donor in good health. Some clones in this sample may be carry-over from other donors' samples. The V gene is TRBV7-7, the J gene TRBJ1-1; 9 bases are shared with TRBD1. The chain's CDR3 is CASSLDRGFENTEAFF. The CDR3 DNA follows: TGTGCCAGCAGCCTCGACAGGGGGTTTGAGAACACTGAAGCTTTCTTT. Filled out from reference TRBV7-7 and TRBJ1-1, the complete variable domain reads GAGVSQSPRYKVTKRGQDVTLRCDPISSHATLYWYQQALGQGPEFLTYFNYEAQPDKSGLPSDRFSAERPEGSISTLTIQRTEQRDSAMYRCASSLDRGFENTEAFFGQGTRLTVV.